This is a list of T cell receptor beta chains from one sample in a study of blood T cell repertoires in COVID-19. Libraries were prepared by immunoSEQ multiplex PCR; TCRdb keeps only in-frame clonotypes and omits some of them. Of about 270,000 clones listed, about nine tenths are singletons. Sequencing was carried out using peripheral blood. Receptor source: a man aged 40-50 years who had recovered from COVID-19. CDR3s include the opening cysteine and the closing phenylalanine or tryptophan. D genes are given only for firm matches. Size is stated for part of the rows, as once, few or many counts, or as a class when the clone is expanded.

cdr3_aa: CASSLAGTSGFGEQFF
cdr3_nt: TGTGCCAGCAGCTTAGCCGGGACTAGCGGGTTTGGTGAGCAGTTCTTC
d_call: TRBD2
v_call: TRBV5-6
clone_size: NA
j_call: TRBJ2-1

cdr3_aa: CASSSGVGVYNEQFF
cdr3_nt: TGCGCCAGCAGCTCCGGCGTGGGAGTTTACAATGAGCAGTTCTTC
d_call: NA
v_call: TRBV5-1
clone_size: once
j_call: TRBJ2-1

cdr3_aa: CASSPIAGRNNEQFF
cdr3_nt: TGTGCCAGCAGCCCGATAGCGGGGCGAAACAATGAGCAGTTCTTC
d_call: TRBD2
v_call: TRBV11-2
clone_size: NA
j_call: TRBJ2-1

cdr3_aa: CASRRLVSAGELFF
cdr3_nt: TGTGCTAGTCGCCGACTAGTATCCGCCGGGGAGCTGTTTTTT
d_call: NA
v_call: TRBV12-5
clone_size: once
j_call: TRBJ2-2

cdr3_aa: CASRGSLFTDTQYF
cdr3_nt: TGCGCCAGCAGGGGCAGTCTATTCACAGATACGCAGTATTTT
d_call: NA
v_call: TRBV10-2
clone_size: NA
j_call: TRBJ2-3

cdr3_aa: CASSEPAGTDTQYF
cdr3_nt: TGTGCCAGCAGTGAACCGGCGGGGACAGATACGCAGTATTTT
d_call: NA
v_call: TRBV2
clone_size: few
j_call: TRBJ2-3

cdr3_aa: CASSLGGTGREKLFF
cdr3_nt: TGTGCCAGCAGCTTAGGCGGGACAGGGAGGGAAAAACTGTTTTTT
d_call: TRBD1
v_call: TRBV7-2
clone_size: NA
j_call: TRBJ1-4

cdr3_aa: CASSQGRGVREQFF
cdr3_nt: TGTGCCAGCAGCCAAGGCAGGGGAGTGCGTGAGCAGTTCTTC
d_call: NA
v_call: TRBV3-1/TRBV3-2
clone_size: NA
j_call: TRBJ2-1

cdr3_aa: CASSTGAGLTHTEAFF
cdr3_nt: TGTGCCAGCAGCACCGGGGCGGGATTGACCCACACTGAAGCTTTCTTT
d_call: NA
v_call: TRBV9
clone_size: NA
j_call: TRBJ1-1

cdr3_aa: CSASGQGRQPQHF
cdr3_nt: TGCAGTGCTAGTGGACAGGGTCGTCAGCCCCAGCATTTT
d_call: TRBD1
v_call: TRBV20-1
clone_size: few
j_call: TRBJ1-5

cdr3_aa: CASSGPAGYEQYF
cdr3_nt: TGTGCCAGTAGTGGACCAGCGGGATACGAGCAGTACTTC
d_call: TRBD2
v_call: TRBV19
clone_size: NA
j_call: TRBJ2-7

cdr3_aa: CASSDTSKDTQYF
cdr3_nt: TGTGCCAGTAGTGACACTTCCAAAGATACGCAGTATTTT
d_call: NA
v_call: TRBV19
clone_size: NA
j_call: TRBJ2-3

cdr3_aa: CASSKTGQGAANYGYTF
cdr3_nt: TGTGCCAGCAGCAAAACGGGACAGGGGGCCGCTAACTATGGCTACACCTTC
d_call: TRBD1
v_call: TRBV2
clone_size: NA
j_call: TRBJ1-2

cdr3_aa: CASSNSGTGELFF
cdr3_nt: TGTGCCAGCAGCAATTCAGGGACCGGGGAGCTGTTTTTT
d_call: NA
v_call: TRBV7-9
clone_size: NA
j_call: TRBJ2-2

cdr3_aa: CASSTPRGRGSFEDEQFF
cdr3_nt: TGTGCCAGCAGCACACCGCGGGGTCGCGGGAGCTTTGAAGATGAGCAGTTCTTC
d_call: TRBD2
v_call: TRBV7-6
clone_size: NA
j_call: TRBJ2-1

cdr3_aa: CASRASGRITDTQYF
cdr3_nt: TGTGCCAGCAGAGCTAGCGGGAGGATCACAGATACGCAGTATTTT
d_call: TRBD2
v_call: TRBV7-6
clone_size: NA
j_call: TRBJ2-3

cdr3_aa: CASSQGNRERDTCFF
cdr3_nt: TGTGCCAGCAGCCAAGGAAATAGGGAGCGGGACACTTGTTTCTTC
d_call: NA
v_call: TRBV4-2
clone_size: NA
j_call: TRBJ2-1

cdr3_aa: CASSQEGASGRRTGELFF
cdr3_nt: TGTGCCAGCAGCCAAGAAGGGGCTAGCGGGCGACGCACCGGGGAGCTGTTTTTT
d_call: TRBD2
v_call: TRBV14
clone_size: NA
j_call: TRBJ2-2

cdr3_aa: CASSIGQGGQPQHF
cdr3_nt: TGTGCCAGTAGTATTGGACAGGGGGGGCAGCCCCAGCATTTT
d_call: TRBD1
v_call: TRBV19
clone_size: few
j_call: TRBJ1-5

cdr3_aa: CASSLTGGGITEAFF
cdr3_nt: TGTGCCAGCAGCCTGACAGGGGGAGGGATCACTGAAGCTTTCTTT
d_call: TRBD1
v_call: TRBV6-5
clone_size: many
j_call: TRBJ1-1

cdr3_aa: CASSFGGASTDTQYF
cdr3_nt: TGCGCCAGCAGCTTCGGAGGGGCTAGCACAGATACGCAGTATTTT
d_call: NA
v_call: TRBV5-1
clone_size: NA
j_call: TRBJ2-3

cdr3_aa: CASSDRGWASPLHF
cdr3_nt: TGTGCCAGCAGTGACAGGGGATGGGCTTCACCCCTCCACTTT
d_call: TRBD1
v_call: TRBV27
clone_size: NA
j_call: TRBJ1-6

cdr3_aa: CASSERAGGPDTQYF
cdr3_nt: TGCGCCAGCAGCGAGAGAGCGGGAGGGCCGGATACGCAGTATTTT
d_call: TRBD2
v_call: TRBV4-1
clone_size: NA
j_call: TRBJ2-3

cdr3_aa: CASSPSGSYNEQFF
cdr3_nt: TGTGCCAGCAGCCCGTCAGGCTCCTACAATGAGCAGTTCTTC
d_call: NA
v_call: TRBV27
clone_size: NA
j_call: TRBJ2-1

cdr3_aa: CATDTGTAGAAFF
cdr3_nt: TGTGCCACAGATACCGGGACAGCGGGTGCAGCTTTCTTT
d_call: TRBD1
v_call: TRBV10-3
clone_size: NA
j_call: TRBJ1-1

cdr3_aa: CASSLVATTYNEQFF
cdr3_nt: TGTGCCAGCAGCTTAGTAGCGACCACCTACAATGAGCAGTTCTTC
d_call: NA
v_call: TRBV7-2
clone_size: few
j_call: TRBJ2-1

cdr3_aa: CSASQGTEQFF
cdr3_nt: TGCAGTGCTAGTCAGGGGACTGAGCAGTTCTTC
d_call: NA
v_call: TRBV20-1
clone_size: NA
j_call: TRBJ2-1

cdr3_aa: CASSPETGGDTDTQYF
cdr3_nt: TGTGCCAGTAGTCCAGAGACCGGGGGTGACACAGATACGCAGTATTTT
d_call: NA
v_call: TRBV19
clone_size: once
j_call: TRBJ2-3

cdr3_aa: CASSPTGLAGLTDTQYF
cdr3_nt: TGCGCCAGCAGCCCCACGGGACTAGCGGGACTCACAGATACGCAGTATTTT
d_call: TRBD2
v_call: TRBV4-3
clone_size: NA
j_call: TRBJ2-3

cdr3_aa: CASSQPEVGGGRSPDNEQFF
cdr3_nt: TGCGCCAGCAGTCAACCCGAGGTGGGGGGGGGCCGCTCCCCTGACAATGAGCAGTTCTTC
d_call: NA
v_call: TRBV23-1
clone_size: NA
j_call: TRBJ2-1

cdr3_aa: CAWSRQTQETQYF
cdr3_nt: TGTGCCTGGAGTAGGCAGACTCAAGAGACCCAGTACTTC
d_call: NA
v_call: TRBV30
clone_size: NA
j_call: TRBJ2-5

cdr3_aa: CASSIYRNTGELFF
cdr3_nt: TGTGCCAGTAGTATTTACAGGAACACCGGGGAGCTGTTTTTT
d_call: NA
v_call: TRBV19
clone_size: NA
j_call: TRBJ2-2

cdr3_aa: CASSSGSGPQHF
cdr3_nt: TGTGCCAGCTCGTCGGGGTCAGGTCCCCAGCATTTT
d_call: NA
v_call: TRBV6-5
clone_size: NA
j_call: TRBJ1-5

cdr3_aa: CAWIPTGPNTEAFF
cdr3_nt: TGTGCCTGGATCCCGACAGGGCCCAACACTGAAGCTTTCTTT
d_call: TRBD1
v_call: TRBV30
clone_size: NA
j_call: TRBJ1-1

cdr3_aa: CASSQRFGTMNTGELFF
cdr3_nt: TGTGCCAGCAGCCAGCGGTTCGGGACTATGAACACCGGGGAGCTGTTTTTT
d_call: TRBD2
v_call: TRBV3-1/TRBV3-2
clone_size: NA
j_call: TRBJ2-2

cdr3_aa: CASSQGLGSYNEQFF
cdr3_nt: TGTGCCAGCAGCCAAGGACTAGGATCCTACAATGAGCAGTTCTTC
d_call: NA
v_call: TRBV14
clone_size: NA
j_call: TRBJ2-1

cdr3_aa: CASSRLGDRGDEQYF
cdr3_nt: TGTGCCAGTAGTCGTTTGGGGGACAGGGGAGACGAGCAGTACTTC
d_call: TRBD1
v_call: TRBV19
clone_size: NA
j_call: TRBJ2-7

cdr3_aa: CASSPGLAGDTQYF
cdr3_nt: TGTGCCAGCTCACCAGGACTAGCGGGAGATACGCAGTATTTT
d_call: TRBD2
v_call: TRBV18
clone_size: NA
j_call: TRBJ2-3

cdr3_aa: CASTLDEDTDTQYF
cdr3_nt: TGTGCCAGCACTCTAGACGAGGATACAGATACGCAGTATTTT
d_call: NA
v_call: TRBV25-1
clone_size: NA
j_call: TRBJ2-3

cdr3_aa: CASRITWTRSYNEQFF
cdr3_nt: TGTGCCAGCAGGATCACTTGGACAAGATCCTACAATGAGCAGTTCTTC
d_call: NA
v_call: TRBV6-4
clone_size: many
j_call: TRBJ2-1

cdr3_aa: CASSLEWGRGEKLFF
cdr3_nt: TGTGCCAGCAGCCTAGAATGGGGGCGCGGTGAAAAACTGTTTTTT
d_call: NA
v_call: TRBV5-4
clone_size: NA
j_call: TRBJ1-4

cdr3_aa: CASKPPGTDIGEAFF
cdr3_nt: TGTGCCAGTAAGCCCCCCGGGACAGATATTGGGGAAGCTTTCTTT
d_call: TRBD1
v_call: TRBV19
clone_size: NA
j_call: TRBJ1-1

cdr3_aa: CASSQEDRANTEAFF
cdr3_nt: TGTGCCAGCAGCCAAGAGGACAGGGCGAACACTGAAGCTTTCTTT
d_call: TRBD1
v_call: TRBV3-1/TRBV3-2
clone_size: NA
j_call: TRBJ1-1

cdr3_aa: CASGLVVGTGGNEQYF
cdr3_nt: TGTGCTAGTGGTTTGGTAGTAGGGACAGGGGGCAACGAGCAGTACTTC
d_call: TRBD1
v_call: TRBV12-5
clone_size: NA
j_call: TRBJ2-7

cdr3_aa: CASSVSELGNTEAFF
cdr3_nt: TGTGCCAGCAGCGTAAGCGAATTGGGGAACACTGAAGCTTTCTTT
d_call: NA
v_call: TRBV9
clone_size: NA
j_call: TRBJ1-1